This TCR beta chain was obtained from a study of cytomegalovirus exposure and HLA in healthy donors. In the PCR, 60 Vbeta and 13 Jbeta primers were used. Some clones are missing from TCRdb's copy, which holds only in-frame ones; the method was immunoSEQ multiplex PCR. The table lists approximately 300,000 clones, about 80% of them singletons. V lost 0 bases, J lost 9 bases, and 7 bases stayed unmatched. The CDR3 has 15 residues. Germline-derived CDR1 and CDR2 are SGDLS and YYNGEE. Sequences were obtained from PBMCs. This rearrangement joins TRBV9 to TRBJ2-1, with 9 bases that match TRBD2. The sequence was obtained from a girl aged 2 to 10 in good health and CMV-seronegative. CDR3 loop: CASSVGGRGGAEQFF. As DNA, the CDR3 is TGTGCCAGCAGCGTAGGAGGGCGGGGGGGGGCTGAGCAGTTCTTC.